This is a list of T cell receptor beta chains from one sample in a study of T cell responses to AZD1222 COVID-19 vaccine. Libraries were prepared by immunoSEQ multiplex PCR; TCRdb keeps only in-frame clonotypes and omits some of them. The sample has 120,000 or so clones; about 85% are singletons. The sample was peripheral blood, taken on day 0 of AZD1222 vaccination. The receptors stem from an adult in good health. CDR3s include the opening cysteine and the closing phenylalanine or tryptophan. A D gene is named only where the DNA matches it firmly. The listing skips clone size in some rows; elsewhere it reads once, few, many or a size class.

NA | NA | TRBJ2-3 | 17 | TRBV4-1 | CASSQDKEGAGTDTQYF | TGCGCCAGCAGCCAAGATAAGGAGGGGGCGGGCACAGATACGCAGTATTTT
TRBD1 | NA | TRBJ1-1 | 15 | TRBV19 | CASSSSGTGDTEAFF | TGTGCCAGTAGCTCATCCGGGACAGGGGACACTGAAGCTTTCTTT
NA | NA | TRBJ1-6 | 17 | TRBV5-5 | CASSFEFVGQGNSPLHF | TGTGCCAGCAGCTTCGAATTTGTTGGGCAGGGCAATTCACCCCTCCACTTT
NA | NA | TRBJ1-2 | 14 | TRBV7-8 | CASSSGEGVYGYTF | TGTGCCAGCAGTTCAGGGGAAGGGGTCTATGGCTACACCTTC
TRBD1 | NA | TRBJ1-2 | 14 | TRBV5-1 | CASSTPGQGSGYTF | TGCGCCAGCAGCACGCCGGGACAGGGTAGTGGCTACACCTTC
TRBD2 | NA | TRBJ2-2 | 15 | TRBV15 | CATSRAGGYTGELFF | TGTGCCACCAGCAGGGCGGGGGGGTACACCGGGGAGCTGTTTTTT
TRBD1 | NA | TRBJ1-5 | 15 | TRBV2 | CASSEQDRALEPQHF | TGTGCCAGCAGTGAACAGGACAGGGCCCTGGAGCCCCAGCATTTT
TRBD2 | NA | TRBJ2-3 | 16 | TRBV5-1 | CASSLAVTSNTDTQYF | TGCGCCAGCAGCTTGGCCGTGACTAGCAACACAGATACGCAGTATTTT
TRBD1 | NA | TRBJ1-6 | 16 | TRBV15 | CATSRDWDRGNSPLHF | TGTGCCACCAGCAGAGATTGGGACAGGGGAAATTCACCCCTCCACTTT
NA | NA | TRBJ1-6 | 17 | TRBV19 | CASSPPALRDINSPLHF | TGTGCCAGTAGTCCTCCGGCCCTCCGGGACATTAATTCACCCCTCCACTTT
NA | NA | TRBJ2-5 | 13 | TRBV2 | CASGDRDQETQYF | TGTGCCAGCGGAGACCGGGACCAAGAGACCCAGTACTTC
TRBD1 | NA | TRBJ1-2 | 14 | TRBV6-5 | CASSLDRGNYGYTF | TGTGCCAGCAGCCTAGACAGGGGAAACTATGGCTACACCTTC
NA | NA | TRBJ1-6 | 16 | TRBV7-2 | CASSLFPAAEGSPLHF | TGTGCCAGCAGCTTATTTCCGGCAGCAGAGGGTTCACCCCTCCACTTT
TRBD2 | NA | TRBJ2-3 | 15 | TRBV11-3 | CASSSGSGTTNTQYF | TGTGCCAGCAGCTCGGGATCCGGGACTACCAATACGCAGTATTTT
NA | NA | TRBJ2-2 | 17 | TRBV3-1/TRBV3-2 | CASSQDRQSPSTGELFF | TGTGCCAGCAGCCAAGATCGGCAGTCTCCTTCGACCGGGGAGCTGTTTTTT
NA | once | TRBJ1-5 | 14 | TRBV9 | CASSTDSSNQPQHF | TGTGCCAGCAGCACAGACAGTAGCAATCAGCCCCAGCATTTT
TRBD2 | NA | TRBJ2-7 | 14 | TRBV11-1 | CASSLERGLYEQYF | TGTGCCAGCAGCTTGGAGCGGGGGCTGTACGAGCAGTACTTC
NA | NA | TRBJ2-3 | 14 | TRBV4-3 | CASSLRGAADTQYF | TGCGCCAGCAGCCTTCGCGGGGCCGCAGATACGCAGTATTTT
NA | NA | TRBJ1-4 | 13 | TRBV30 | CAWSFGGAEKLFF | TGTGCCTGGAGTTTTGGGGGGGCGGAAAAACTGTTTTTT
NA | NA | TRBJ2-1 | 14 | TRBV7-2 | CASSSTGVYDEQFF | TGTGCCAGCAGCTCCACGGGAGTGTATGATGAGCAGTTCTTC
TRBD2 | NA | TRBJ2-5 | 15 | TRBV5-1 | CASRSGGLAGETQYF | TGCGCCAGCAGATCCGGGGGGCTAGCGGGAGAGACCCAGTACTTC
NA | few | TRBJ1-1 | 13 | TRBV24-1 | CATSVPGDTEAFF | TGTGCCACCAGTGTGCCCGGTGACACTGAAGCTTTCTTT
NA | NA | TRBJ1-5 | 15 | TRBV7-6 | CASSLNTGSNQPQHF | TGTGCCAGCAGCTTGAACACAGGGAGCAATCAGCCCCAGCATTTT
TRBD1 | NA | TRBJ1-2 | 14 | TRBV7-2 | CASSLNRGDYGYTF | TGTGCCAGCAGCTTAAACAGGGGGGACTATGGCTACACCTTC